These T cell receptor beta chains were read from a single sample in a study of T cells in Graves' hyperthyroidism and ophthalmopathy. TCRdb ran MiXCR on the multiplex PCR reads and lists one entry per CDR3 protein. The table shows fewer than 40,000 distinct CDR3 sequences, with around 50% occurring only once. The sample taken for sequencing was blood. These receptors came from a woman between 40 and 50 years old with Graves' ophthalmopathy. Both conserved end residues are part of each CDR3. The D gene is left open where the match is weak. Clone size is not always given. Where it is, it says once, few, many or a class for expanded clones.

clone size: many
V gene: TRBV14
D gene: NA
J gene: TRBJ2-1
CDR3 length: 15
CDR3 protein: CASSSLIGGSNEQFF
CDR3 DNA: TGTGCCAGCAGTTCATTGATAGGGGGGAGTAATGAGCAGTTCTTC

clone size: NA
V gene: TRBV20-1
D gene: TRBD1
J gene: TRBJ2-5
CDR3 length: 14
CDR3 protein: CSAIGTGGAETQYF
CDR3 DNA: TGCAGTGCAATCGGGACAGGGGGCGCAGAGACCCAGTACTTC

clone size: medium-sized
V gene: TRBV7-2
D gene: NA
J gene: TRBJ1-2
CDR3 length: 14
CDR3 protein: CASSSLGVGYGYTF
CDR3 DNA: TGTGCCAGCAGCTCCCTGGGCGTCGGTTATGGCTACACCTTC

clone size: NA
V gene: TRBV6-5
D gene: TRBD2
J gene: TRBJ2-7
CDR3 length: 15
CDR3 protein: CASTPWGGVGYEQYF
CDR3 DNA: TGTGCCAGCACACCCTGGGGGGGGGTCGGTTACGAGCAGTACTTC

clone size: NA
V gene: TRBV7-9
D gene: TRBD1
J gene: TRBJ1-4
CDR3 length: 18
CDR3 protein: CASSPIHRGAATNEKLFF
CDR3 DNA: TGTGCCAGCAGCCCCATACACAGGGGTGCGGCAACTAATGAAAAACTGTTTTTT

clone size: NA
V gene: TRBV6-1
D gene: NA
J gene: TRBJ2-3
CDR3 length: 13
CDR3 protein: CASSRDAGNEQYF
CDR3 DNA: TGTGCCAGCAGCCGGGACGCCGGTAATGAGCAGTATTTT

clone size: many
V gene: TRBV19
D gene: NA
J gene: TRBJ2-1
CDR3 length: 15
CDR3 protein: CASRKNGQLNNEQFF
CDR3 DNA: TGTGCCAGTAGAAAAAACGGACAGTTGAACAATGAGCAGTTCTTC

clone size: NA
V gene: TRBV14
D gene: NA
J gene: TRBJ1-6
CDR3 length: 13
CDR3 protein: CASKDGYNSPLHF
CDR3 DNA: TGTGCCAGCAAGGACGGTTATAATTCACCCCTCCACTTT

clone size: many
V gene: TRBV5-1
D gene: TRBD2
J gene: TRBJ2-7
CDR3 length: 18
CDR3 protein: CASSLVTGGPGTFYEQYF
CDR3 DNA: TGCGCCAGCAGCTTGGTGACGGGGGGGCCGGGTACTTTCTACGAGCAGTACTTC

clone size: many
V gene: TRBV4-1
D gene: TRBD1
J gene: TRBJ1-4
CDR3 length: 15
CDR3 protein: CASSQQGTGAGKLFF
CDR3 DNA: TGCGCCAGCAGCCAACAAGGGACAGGGGCGGGTAAACTGTTTTTT

clone size: NA
V gene: TRBV19
D gene: NA
J gene: TRBJ2-7
CDR3 length: 14
CDR3 protein: CASSIDSSSYEQCF
CDR3 DNA: TGTGCCAGCAGCATAGATTCCAGTTCCTACGAGCAGTGCTTC

clone size: medium-sized
V gene: TRBV20-1
D gene: NA
J gene: TRBJ1-5
CDR3 length: 13
CDR3 protein: CSARGTENQPQHF
CDR3 DNA: TGCAGTGCTAGAGGGACAGAGAATCAGCCCCAGCATTTT

clone size: NA
V gene: TRBV7-2
D gene: TRBD1
J gene: TRBJ2-5
CDR3 length: 14
CDR3 protein: CASSPQGAGETQYF
CDR3 DNA: TGTGCCAGCAGCCCCCAGGGGGCAGGGGAGACCCAGTACTTC

clone size: many
V gene: TRBV6-4
D gene: TRBD2
J gene: TRBJ2-1
CDR3 length: 14
CDR3 protein: CASSATSELHEQFF
CDR3 DNA: TGTGCCAGCAGCGCTACTAGCGAGCTCCATGAGCAGTTCTTC

clone size: NA
V gene: TRBV7-2
D gene: NA
J gene: TRBJ1-2
CDR3 length: 14
CDR3 protein: CASRSHEGSSGYTF
CDR3 DNA: TGTGCCAGCAGGTCCCACGAGGGTTCATCTGGCTACACCTTC

clone size: many
V gene: TRBV6-6
D gene: TRBD1
J gene: TRBJ2-3
CDR3 length: 15
CDR3 protein: CASSYDRDDTDTQYF
CDR3 DNA: TGTGCCAGCAGTTACGACAGGGATGACACAGATACGCAGTATTTT

clone size: NA
V gene: TRBV20-1
D gene: NA
J gene: TRBJ2-1
CDR3 length: 16
CDR3 protein: CSARDLGQGRADEQFF
CDR3 DNA: TGCAGTGCTAGAGACTTAGGGCAGGGAAGAGCGGATGAGCAGTTCTTC

clone size: NA
V gene: TRBV12-5
D gene: NA
J gene: TRBJ1-1
CDR3 length: 13
CDR3 protein: CAGSVDPGTEAFF
CDR3 DNA: TGTGCCGGCAGTGTCGATCCGGGCACTGAAGCTTTCTTT

clone size: NA
V gene: TRBV20-1
D gene: TRBD1
J gene: TRBJ2-5
CDR3 length: 15
CDR3 protein: CSAGGGQGRQETQYF
CDR3 DNA: TGCAGTGCTGGAGGAGGACAGGGGCGCCAAGAGACCCAGTACTTC

clone size: NA
V gene: TRBV6-4
D gene: TRBD2
J gene: TRBJ2-2
CDR3 length: 13
CDR3 protein: CASRTGTSGELFF
CDR3 DNA: TGTGCCAGCAGAACCGGGACTAGCGGGGAGCTGTTTTTT

clone size: NA
V gene: TRBV5-4
D gene: NA
J gene: TRBJ2-7
CDR3 length: 14
CDR3 protein: CASSLGAGSGEQYF
CDR3 DNA: TGTGCCAGCAGCCTAGGTGCAGGGTCTGGGGAGCAGTACTTC

clone size: many
V gene: TRBV6-6
D gene: NA
J gene: TRBJ2-3
CDR3 length: 14
CDR3 protein: CASSYQGHTDTQYF
CDR3 DNA: TGTGCCAGCAGTTACCAGGGCCACACAGATACGCAGTATTTT

clone size: medium-sized
V gene: TRBV2
D gene: TRBD1
J gene: TRBJ1-2
CDR3 length: 13
CDR3 protein: CASKTGTGFGYTF
CDR3 DNA: TGTGCCAGTAAAACCGGGACAGGGTTTGGCTACACCTTC

clone size: few
V gene: TRBV9
D gene: TRBD2
J gene: TRBJ2-1
CDR3 length: 15
CDR3 protein: CASSPTSGSHNEQFF
CDR3 DNA: TGTGCCAGCAGCCCGACTAGCGGGAGTCACAATGAGCAGTTCTTC

clone size: NA
V gene: TRBV29-1
D gene: TRBD1
J gene: TRBJ1-1
CDR3 length: 14
CDR3 protein: CSAWSGQGDTEAFF
CDR3 DNA: TGCAGCGCCTGGTCGGGACAGGGGGACACTGAAGCTTTCTTT

clone size: many
V gene: TRBV6-1
D gene: NA
J gene: TRBJ1-4
CDR3 length: 15
CDR3 protein: CASSPRGVGGEKLFF
CDR3 DNA: TGTGCCAGCAGCCCGAGGGGGGTTGGGGGTGAAAAACTGTTTTTT

clone size: many
V gene: TRBV6-1
D gene: NA
J gene: TRBJ2-5
CDR3 length: 12
CDR3 protein: CASGRSGETQYF
CDR3 DNA: TGTGCCAGCGGCCGCTCCGGGGAGACCCAGTACTTC

clone size: NA
V gene: TRBV15
D gene: NA
J gene: TRBJ1-1
CDR3 length: 13
CDR3 protein: CATSRDSWDIEDF
CDR3 DNA: TGTGCCACCAGCAGAGATTCGTGGGATATTGAGGACTTT

clone size: many
V gene: TRBV11-2
D gene: TRBD2
J gene: TRBJ2-3
CDR3 length: 17
CDR3 protein: CASSLEGLAGVPDTQYF
CDR3 DNA: TGTGCCAGCAGCTTAGAGGGACTAGCGGGAGTCCCAGATACGCAGTATTTT

clone size: NA
V gene: TRBV10-3
D gene: NA
J gene: TRBJ2-7
CDR3 length: 13
CDR3 protein: CAIPREGLDEQYF
CDR3 DNA: TGTGCCATCCCAAGGGAAGGATTAGACGAGCAGTACTTC

clone size: many
V gene: TRBV20-1
D gene: TRBD1
J gene: TRBJ1-5
CDR3 length: 15
CDR3 protein: CSARDGTGVYQPQHF
CDR3 DNA: TGCAGTGCTAGAGATGGGACAGGGGTTTATCAGCCCCAGCATTTT

clone size: many
V gene: TRBV20-1
D gene: TRBD1
J gene: TRBJ2-1
CDR3 length: 15
CDR3 protein: CSANQDRGLYNEQFF
CDR3 DNA: TGCAGTGCTAATCAGGACAGGGGGCTCTACAATGAGCAGTTCTTC

clone size: NA
V gene: TRBV2
D gene: TRBD2
J gene: TRBJ2-5
CDR3 length: 15
CDR3 protein: CASSVGGGRDETQYF
CDR3 DNA: TGTGCCAGCAGCGTAGGAGGCGGGAGGGACGAGACCCAGTACTTC

clone size: many
V gene: TRBV6-5
D gene: NA
J gene: TRBJ1-5
CDR3 length: 16
CDR3 protein: CASSPLGSPSNQPQHF
CDR3 DNA: TGTGCCAGCAGTCCGCTTGGGTCGCCTAGCAATCAGCCCCAGCATTTT

clone size: many
V gene: TRBV29-1
D gene: NA
J gene: TRBJ1-3
CDR3 length: 14
CDR3 protein: CSVIRPFSGNTIYF
CDR3 DNA: TGCAGCGTTATTAGGCCCTTCTCTGGAAACACCATATATTTT

clone size: NA
V gene: TRBV6-4
D gene: NA
J gene: TRBJ2-3
CDR3 length: 15
CDR3 protein: CASSDSSGGGDTQYF
CDR3 DNA: TGTGCCAGCAGTGACAGCTCTGGGGGAGGAGATACGCAGTATTTT

clone size: NA
V gene: TRBV24-1
D gene: NA
J gene: TRBJ2-3
CDR3 length: 14
CDR3 protein: CATRLGPSTDTQYF
CDR3 DNA: TGTGCCACTCGCTTGGGGCCAAGCACAGATACGCAGTATTTT

clone size: many
V gene: TRBV20-1
D gene: NA
J gene: TRBJ2-3
CDR3 length: 15
CDR3 protein: CSARPATRVSDTQYF
CDR3 DNA: TGCAGTGCTAGGCCGGCGACTAGAGTGTCAGATACGCAGTATTTT

clone size: medium-sized
V gene: TRBV29-1
D gene: TRBD1
J gene: TRBJ2-7
CDR3 length: 15
CDR3 protein: CSVLRGGQGSSEQYF
CDR3 DNA: TGCAGCGTTCTCCGGGGGGGACAGGGGAGCTCCGAGCAGTACTTC

clone size: many
V gene: TRBV5-1
D gene: NA
J gene: TRBJ2-5
CDR3 length: 15
CDR3 protein: CASSLVGHTQETQYF
CDR3 DNA: TGCGCCAGCAGCCTTGTGGGACACACTCAAGAGACCCAGTACTTC

clone size: medium-sized
V gene: TRBV19
D gene: TRBD1
J gene: TRBJ2-7
CDR3 length: 13
CDR3 protein: CASQLQGAYEQYF
CDR3 DNA: TGTGCCAGTCAGTTACAGGGGGCCTACGAGCAGTACTTC

clone size: many
V gene: TRBV5-4
D gene: NA
J gene: TRBJ2-5
CDR3 length: 16
CDR3 protein: CASSFGKGQYQETQYF
CDR3 DNA: TGTGCCAGCAGCTTCGGAAAAGGACAGTACCAAGAGACCCAGTACTTC

clone size: many
V gene: TRBV20-1
D gene: NA
J gene: TRBJ2-7
CDR3 length: 14
CDR3 protein: CSAIGAGNSYEQYF
CDR3 DNA: TGCAGTGCCATCGGGGCGGGGAACTCCTACGAGCAGTACTTC

clone size: many
V gene: TRBV27
D gene: NA
J gene: TRBJ2-5
CDR3 length: 13
CDR3 protein: CASSWGFEETQYF
CDR3 DNA: TGTGCCAGCAGTTGGGGGTTTGAGGAGACCCAGTACTTC

clone size: many
V gene: TRBV5-4
D gene: NA
J gene: TRBJ1-2
CDR3 length: 13
CDR3 protein: CASSLQNQKGYTF
CDR3 DNA: TGTGCCAGCAGCTTGCAAAATCAGAAGGGGTACACCTTC

clone size: NA
V gene: TRBV25-1
D gene: NA
J gene: TRBJ2-5
CDR3 length: 16
CDR3 protein: CASSERETRVRETQYF
CDR3 DNA: TGTGCCAGCAGTGAACGCGAAACGAGAGTTCGGGAGACCCAGTACTTC

clone size: once
V gene: TRBV10-3
D gene: TRBD1
J gene: TRBJ1-1
CDR3 length: 13
CDR3 protein: CATWTGGNTEAFF
CDR3 DNA: TGTGCCACCTGGACAGGGGGTAACACTGAAGCTTTCTTT

clone size: many
V gene: TRBV5-1
D gene: NA
J gene: TRBJ2-1
CDR3 length: 14
CDR3 protein: CASSKASSYNEQFF
CDR3 DNA: TGCGCCAGCAGTAAAGCTAGCTCCTACAATGAGCAGTTCTTC

clone size: many
V gene: TRBV6-5
D gene: NA
J gene: TRBJ2-1
CDR3 length: 13
CDR3 protein: CASSFGPYNEQFF
CDR3 DNA: TGTGCCAGCAGTTTCGGGCCTTACAATGAGCAGTTCTTC

clone size: medium-sized
V gene: TRBV15
D gene: NA
J gene: TRBJ2-5
CDR3 length: 14
CDR3 protein: CATSTADSKETQYF
CDR3 DNA: TGTGCCACCAGCACTGCGGACAGTAAAGAGACCCAGTACTTC